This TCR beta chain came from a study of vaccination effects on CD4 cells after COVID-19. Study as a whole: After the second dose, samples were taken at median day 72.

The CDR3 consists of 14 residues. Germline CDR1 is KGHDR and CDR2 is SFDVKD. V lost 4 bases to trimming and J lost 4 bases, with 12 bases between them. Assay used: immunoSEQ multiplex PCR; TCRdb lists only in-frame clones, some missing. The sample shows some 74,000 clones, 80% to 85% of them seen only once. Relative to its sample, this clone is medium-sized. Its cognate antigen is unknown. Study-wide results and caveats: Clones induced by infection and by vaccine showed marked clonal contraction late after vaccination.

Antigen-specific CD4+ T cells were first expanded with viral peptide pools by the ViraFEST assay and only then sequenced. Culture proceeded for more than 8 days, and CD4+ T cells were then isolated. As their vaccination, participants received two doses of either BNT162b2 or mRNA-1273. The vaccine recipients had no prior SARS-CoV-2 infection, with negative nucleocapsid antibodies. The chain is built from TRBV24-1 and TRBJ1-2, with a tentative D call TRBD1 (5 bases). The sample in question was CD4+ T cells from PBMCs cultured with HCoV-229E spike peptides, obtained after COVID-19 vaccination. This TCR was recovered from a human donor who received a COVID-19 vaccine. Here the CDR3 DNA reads TGTGCCACCAGTGACGAGACAGACCCCTATGGCTACACCTTC. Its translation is CATSDETDPYGYTF.